These T cell receptor beta chains were read from a single sample in a study of control samples from healthy donors and cancer patients. Only in-frame clones appear in the TCRdb table, and some are missing; sequencing was by immunoSEQ multiplex PCR. The sample carries 90,000 to 100,000 clones, 90% recorded once. The material sequenced was blood. The receptors were gathered from a woman aged 18 to 35 in good health. Both conserved end residues are part of each CDR3. A D gene is named only where the DNA matches it firmly. Clone size is shown for a subset of rows, as once, few, many or a class of expanded clone.

clone_size	v_call	j_call	d_call	cdr3_length	cdr3_aa	cdr3_nt
NA	TRBV6-6	TRBJ2-3	TRBD2	18	CASSPTGTSGGSTDTQYF	TGTGCCAGCAGTCCCACCGGGACTAGCGGGGGGAGCACAGATACGCAGTATTTT
few	TRBV2	TRBJ2-7	NA	17	CASSDSDSARSSYEQYF	TGTGCCAGCAGTGATTCCGACTCGGCACGCAGCTCCTACGAGCAGTACTTC
NA	TRBV7-6	TRBJ2-4	TRBD2	13	CASSPGEGQFQYF	TGTGCCAGCAGCCCGGGGGAGGGCCAATTTCAGTACTTC
NA	TRBV23-1	TRBJ2-3	TRBD1	16	CASSQSCRGQKDTQYF	TGCGCCAGCAGTCAATCGTGTAGGGGGCAGAAGGATACGCAGTATTTT
once	TRBV11-2	TRBJ1-2	NA	12	CASSLGGGGYTF	TGTGCCAGCAGCTTAGGAGGGGGTGGCTACACCTTC
few	TRBV5-6	TRBJ2-7	NA	15	CASKKGWGAEGEQYF	TGTGCCAGCAAGAAGGGGTGGGGGGCCGAGGGCGAGCAGTACTTC
NA	TRBV7-2	TRBJ1-4	NA	14	CASSSDASNEKLFF	TGTGCCAGCAGCTCCGACGCTTCTAATGAAAAACTGTTTTTT
NA	TRBV3-1/TRBV3-2	TRBJ1-5	NA	20	CASSQDPPPPGHKGNQPQHF	TGTGCCAGCAGCCAAGACCCTCCCCCCCCCGGGCACAAGGGCAATCAGCCCCAGCATTTT
NA	TRBV15	TRBJ2-7	NA	15	CATSRPSGSSYEQYF	TGTGCCACCAGCAGACCCTCGGGGAGCTCCTACGAGCAGTACTTC
NA	TRBV6-4	TRBJ1-4	NA	14	CASSDSTREEKLFF	TGTGCCAGCAGTGACTCGACGCGGGAAGAAAAACTGTTTTTT
NA	TRBV3-1/TRBV3-2	TRBJ2-5	NA	19	CASSQRAGTLGSGAETQYF	TGTGCCAGCAGCCAACGGGCGGGGACGTTAGGGAGTGGAGCGGAGACCCAGTACTTC
NA	TRBV3-1/TRBV3-2	TRBJ2-2	TRBD1	16	CASSLPTGFRAGELFF	TGTGCCAGCAGCCTCCCGACAGGGTTTAGGGCCGGGGAGCTGTTTTTT
NA	TRBV19	TRBJ2-1	NA	13	CASSIPARNEQFF	TGTGCCAGTAGTATCCCCGCGCGCAATGAGCAGTTCTTC
NA	TRBV19	TRBJ2-7	NA	12	CASSGGGYEQYF	TGTGCCAGTAGCGGGGGCGGGTACGAGCAGTACTTC
NA	TRBV5-4	TRBJ1-4	NA	14	CASSSDIGNEKLFF	TGTGCCAGCAGCTCAGATATCGGGAATGAAAAACTGTTTTTT
NA	TRBV5-6	TRBJ1-2	NA	14	CASSLVGVNYGYTF	TGTGCCAGCAGCTTGGTGGGGGTTAACTATGGCTACACCTTC
NA	TRBV6-4	TRBJ2-3	TRBD1	16	CASSEGQGTSTDTQYF	TGTGCCAGCAGTGAAGGACAGGGGACTAGCACAGATACGCAGTATTTT
NA	TRBV7-8	TRBJ1-1	NA	12	CASSDRNTEAFF	TGTGCCAGCAGCGACAGGAACACTGAAGCTTTCTTT
NA	TRBV5-4	TRBJ1-2	NA	14	CASSSPRTVAGYTF	TGTGCCAGCAGCTCCCCCCGGACAGTTGCTGGCTACACCTTC
NA	TRBV27	TRBJ1-1	NA	13	CASSLVRGTEAFF	TGTGCCAGCAGTTTGGTCAGGGGCACTGAAGCTTTCTTT
NA	TRBV6-5	TRBJ1-1	TRBD1	12	CASRRDRSEAFF	TGTGCCAGCAGGAGGGACAGAAGTGAAGCTTTCTTT
NA	TRBV4-1	TRBJ2-1	NA	17	CASSRSTWVISYNEQFF	TGCGCCAGCAGTCGTTCGACGTGGGTGATCTCCTACAATGAGCAGTTCTTC
NA	TRBV2	TRBJ2-5	NA	14	CASSDNRFQETQYF	TGTGCCAGCAGTGATAACAGGTTCCAAGAGACCCAGTACTTC
once	TRBV15	TRBJ1-6	NA	13	CATSGTYNSPLHF	TGTGCCACCAGTGGCACCTATAATTCACCCCTCCACTTT
NA	TRBV9	TRBJ2-1	NA	15	CASSVVGDSYNEQFF	TGTGCCAGCAGCGTAGTTGGCGACTCCTACAATGAGCAGTTCTTC
NA	TRBV7-9	TRBJ2-1	NA	12	CASSRRENEQFF	TGTGCCAGCAGCCGCAGGGAAAATGAGCAGTTCTTC
NA	TRBV10-3	TRBJ1-1	TRBD1	14	CAIRNRGRDTEAFF	TGTGCCATCAGAAACAGGGGGAGGGACACTGAAGCTTTCTTT